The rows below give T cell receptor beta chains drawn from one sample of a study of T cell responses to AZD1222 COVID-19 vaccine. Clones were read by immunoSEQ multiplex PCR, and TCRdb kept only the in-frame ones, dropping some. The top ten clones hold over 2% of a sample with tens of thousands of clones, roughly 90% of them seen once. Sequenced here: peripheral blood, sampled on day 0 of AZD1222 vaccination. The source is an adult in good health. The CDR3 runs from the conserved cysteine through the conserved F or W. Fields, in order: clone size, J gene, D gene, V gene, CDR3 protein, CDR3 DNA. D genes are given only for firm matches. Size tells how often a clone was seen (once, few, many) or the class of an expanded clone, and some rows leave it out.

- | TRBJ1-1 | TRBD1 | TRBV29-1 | CSVPGQGSFMNTEAFF | TGCAGCGTTCCAGGACAGGGGTCGTTTATGAACACTGAAGCTTTCTTT
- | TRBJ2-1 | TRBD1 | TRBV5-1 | CASSSGQGGRNEQFF | TGCGCCAGCAGCTCCGGACAGGGGGGCAGGAATGAGCAGTTCTTC
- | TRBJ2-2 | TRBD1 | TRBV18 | CASSPLDRGTGELFF | TGTGCCAGCTCACCCCTAGACAGGGGCACCGGGGAGCTGTTTTTT
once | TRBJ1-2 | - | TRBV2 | CASSELEGRGYTF | TGTGCCAGCAGTGAACTGGAGGGACGGGGCTACACCTTC
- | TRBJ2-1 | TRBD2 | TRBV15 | CATSRTAPAPGLVVGEQFF | TGTGCCACCAGCAGAACCGCCCCGGCGCCGGGACTAGTCGTTGGAGAGCAGTTCTTC
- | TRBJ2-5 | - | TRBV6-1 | CASSEAWGTGKETQYF | TGTGCCAGCAGTGAAGCGTGGGGGACGGGGAAAGAGACCCAGTACTTC
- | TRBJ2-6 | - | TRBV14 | CASSLPSNSGANVLTF | TGTGCCAGCAGCTTACCATCTAACTCTGGGGCCAACGTCCTGACTTTC
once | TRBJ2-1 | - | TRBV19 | CASSGWGGYEQFF | TGTGCCAGTAGTGGGTGGGGTGGGTACGAGCAGTTCTTC
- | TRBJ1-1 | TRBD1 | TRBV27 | CASSLTTGITEAFF | TGTGCCAGCAGTCTTACGACAGGGATCACTGAAGCTTTCTTT
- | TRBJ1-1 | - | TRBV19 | CASSIRFRGTEAFF | TGTGCCAGTAGTATACGATTTCGGGGAACTGAAGCTTTCTTT
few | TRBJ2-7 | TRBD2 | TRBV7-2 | CASSLEGGGPYEQYF | TGTGCCAGCAGCTTAGAGGGCGGGGGGCCCTACGAGCAGTACTTC
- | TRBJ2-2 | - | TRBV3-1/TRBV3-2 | CASSQVDGGAANTGELFF | TGTGCCAGCAGCCAAGTAGATGGAGGGGCGGCGAACACCGGGGAGCTGTTTTTT
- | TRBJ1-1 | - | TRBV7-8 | CASSLVVRNTEAFF | TGTGCCAGCAGCTTAGTAGTAAGGAACACTGAAGCTTTCTTT
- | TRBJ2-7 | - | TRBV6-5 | CASRSRGAGDTEQYF | TGTGCCAGCAGATCCCGAGGCGCCGGAGATACCGAGCAGTACTTC
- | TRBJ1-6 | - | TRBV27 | CASSFSYNSPLHF | TGTGCCAGCAGTTTTTCCTATAATTCACCCCTCCACTTT
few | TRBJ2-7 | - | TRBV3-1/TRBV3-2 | CASSQSGVSYEQYF | TGTGCCAGCAGCCAAAGTGGAGTCAGCTACGAGCAGTACTTC
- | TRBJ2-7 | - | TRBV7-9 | CASSSSLTYEQYF | TGTGCCAGCAGTTCTAGCCTCACCTACGAGCAGTACTTC
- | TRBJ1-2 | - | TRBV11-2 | CASSLTVQGDGYTF | TGTGCCAGCTCCCTTACTGTACAGGGAGATGGCTACACCTTC
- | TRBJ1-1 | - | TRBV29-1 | CSVLGQWNTEAFF | TGCAGCGTTTTAGGGCAGTGGAACACTGAAGCTTTCTTT
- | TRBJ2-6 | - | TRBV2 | CASSLAGANVLTF | TGTGCCAGCAGTCTGGCTGGGGCCAACGTCCTGACTTTC
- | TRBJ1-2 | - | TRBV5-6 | CASSLKGRGYGYTF | TGTGCCAGCAGCTTGAAGGGGCGAGGCTATGGCTACACCTTC
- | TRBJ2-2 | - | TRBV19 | CASSITFGELFF | TGTGCCAGTAGTATAACGTTCGGGGAGCTGTTTTTT